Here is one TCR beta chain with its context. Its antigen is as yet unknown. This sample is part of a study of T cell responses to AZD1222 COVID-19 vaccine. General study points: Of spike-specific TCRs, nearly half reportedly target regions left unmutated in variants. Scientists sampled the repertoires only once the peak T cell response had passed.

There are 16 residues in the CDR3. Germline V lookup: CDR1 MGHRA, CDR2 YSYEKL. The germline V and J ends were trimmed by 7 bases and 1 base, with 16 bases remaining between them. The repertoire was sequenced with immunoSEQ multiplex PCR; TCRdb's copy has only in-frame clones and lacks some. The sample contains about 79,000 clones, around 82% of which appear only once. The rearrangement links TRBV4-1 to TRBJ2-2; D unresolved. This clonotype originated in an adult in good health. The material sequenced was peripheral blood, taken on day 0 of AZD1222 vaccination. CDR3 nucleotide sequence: TGCGCCAGCAAATCAACCGGCAGCCTGAACACCGGGGAGCTGTTTTTT. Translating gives CASKSTGSLNTGELFF.